This T cell receptor (beta chain) was identified during a study of radiotherapy plus CTLA-4 blockade in lung cancer. About the study: In approximately 17% of patients, objective responses were seen; approximately 30% had disease control.

Regarding this clone: What it binds is not known.

Clones were sequenced by immunoSEQ multiplex PCR, and TCRdb holds only the in-frame ones, with some missing. The repertoire consists of about 51,000 clones, with 70% to 80% occurring once and the leading ten covering approximately 9%. The ends lost 1 base at V and 1 base at J; junction bases unmatched: 7. The CDR3 loop spans 18 amino acids. Germline V CDR1 and CDR2: SGHTA, FQGNSA. Study-level points and caveats: Dynamics of early blood T cell clones, together with interferon-beta, were reportedly the best predictors of response. An expansion of tumor-derived TCR clones occurred in blood after radiotherapy plus ipilimumab.

Focal radiation with ipilimumab CTLA-4 blockade was given to patients with chemo-refractory metastatic non-small-cell lung cancer. This specimen was peripheral blood, taken from a patient treated with radiotherapy plus ipilimumab. The chain recombines TRBV7-2 with TRBJ1-5, with 10 bases lining up with TRBD1. This sequence originates from a human donor with non-small cell lung cancer who had a complete response to radiotherapy plus ipilimumab. CDR3 residues: CASSLDSPGQGSNQPQHF. The CDR3 DNA reads TGTGCCAGCAGCTTAGATAGCCCGGGACAGGGGAGCAATCAGCCCCAGCATTTT. Full variable domain (outside the CDR3, taken from reference TRBV7-2 and TRBJ1-5): GAGVSQSPSNKVTEKGKDVELRCDPISGHTALYWYRQSLGQGLEFLIYFQGNSAPDKSGLPSDRFSAERTGGSVSTLTIQRTQQEDSAVYLCASSLDSPGQGSNQPQHFGDGTRLSIL.